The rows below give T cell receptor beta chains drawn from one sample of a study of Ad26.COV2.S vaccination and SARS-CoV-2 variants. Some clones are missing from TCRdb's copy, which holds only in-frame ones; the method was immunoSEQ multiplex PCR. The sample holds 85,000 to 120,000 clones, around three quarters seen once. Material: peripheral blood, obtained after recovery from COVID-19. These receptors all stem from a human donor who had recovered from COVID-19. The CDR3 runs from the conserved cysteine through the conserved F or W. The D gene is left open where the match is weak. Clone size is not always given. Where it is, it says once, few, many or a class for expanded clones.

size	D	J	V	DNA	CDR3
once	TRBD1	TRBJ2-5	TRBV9	TGTGCCAGCAGCGGGAGCCCGGGACAGGGGGAGACCCAGTACTTC	CASSGSPGQGETQYF
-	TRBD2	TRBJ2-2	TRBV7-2	TGTGCCAGCAGCTTAACTAGCGGCGCGAACACCGGGGAGCTGTTTTTT	CASSLTSGANTGELFF
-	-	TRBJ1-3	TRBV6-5	TGTGCCAGCGCGACCGTCCAGTCTGGAAACACCATATATTTT	CASATVQSGNTIYF
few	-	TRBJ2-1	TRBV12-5	TGTGCTAGTGGACAGGGCGATACCTACAATGAGCAGTTCTTC	CASGQGDTYNEQFF
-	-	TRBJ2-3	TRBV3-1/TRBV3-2	TGTGCCAGCAGCCAAGGGTGGACGCAGTATTTT	CASSQGWTQYF
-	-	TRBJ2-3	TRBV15	TGTGCCACCCAAGGCCCACCAGATACGCAGTATTTT	CATQGPPDTQYF
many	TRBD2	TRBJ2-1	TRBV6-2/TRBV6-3	TGTGCCAGCAGTTACTCCCCCCCAGCTAGCGGGGTCTACAATGAGCAGTTCTTC	CASSYSPPASGVYNEQFF
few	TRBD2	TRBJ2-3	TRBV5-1	TGCGCCAGCAGCCGCAGGACCGGTTTTTCAGCGGGGGGTCCGGAAGATACGCAGTATTTT	CASSRRTGFSAGGPEDTQYF
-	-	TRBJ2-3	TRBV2	TGTGCCAGCAGCTTACGCACAGATACGCAGTATTTT	CASSLRTDTQYF
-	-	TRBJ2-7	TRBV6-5	TGTGCCAGCAGCCAATTACAGGGTACCGAGCAGTACTTC	CASSQLQGTEQYF
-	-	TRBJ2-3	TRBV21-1	TGTGCCAGCAGCAAAGTTAGGCTAGCGGGGGGATTCACAGATACGCAGTATTTT	CASSKVRLAGGFTDTQYF
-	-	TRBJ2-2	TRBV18	TGTGCCAGCTCAGACGATGGCGGGGAGCTGTTTTTT	CASSDDGGELFF
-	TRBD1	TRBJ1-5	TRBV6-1	TGTGCCAGCAGTGAATACAGGGGACAGTTAATCTATCAGCCCCAGCATTTT	CASSEYRGQLIYQPQHF
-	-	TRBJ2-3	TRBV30	TGTGCCTGGAGTTGGCGGGACACAGATACGCAGTATTTT	CAWSWRDTDTQYF
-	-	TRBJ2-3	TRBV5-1	TGCGCCAGCAGCTCGACCAGCGTTAGCACAGATACGCAGTATTTT	CASSSTSVSTDTQYF
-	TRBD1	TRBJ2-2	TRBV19	TGTGCCACCCGGACAGGGGGCCCGCCGAACACCGGGGAGCTGTTTTTT	CATRTGGPPNTGELFF
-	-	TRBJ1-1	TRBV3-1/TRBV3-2	TGTGCCAGCAGCCCCACCCCGAACAGTTGGTCGGGCACTGAAGCTTTCTTT	CASSPTPNSWSGTEAFF
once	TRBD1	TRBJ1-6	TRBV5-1	TGCGCCAGCAGCTTGGCGAGACAGGGCAATTCACCCCTCCACTTT	CASSLARQGNSPLHF
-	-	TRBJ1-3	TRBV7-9	TGTGCCAGCAGCTCAACGCAGATAAAACCTGGAAACACCATATATTTT	CASSSTQIKPGNTIYF
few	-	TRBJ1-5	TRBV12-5	TGTGCTAGTGGTTTGGGCAGCAATCAGCCCCAGCATTTT	CASGLGSNQPQHF
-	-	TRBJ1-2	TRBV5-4	TGTGCCAGCAGCTTGTACGGGGGGCATGGCTACACCTTC	CASSLYGGHGYTF
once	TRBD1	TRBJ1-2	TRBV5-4	TGTGCCAGCAGCTTGGCCCAACGACAGGGTAACTATGGCTACACCTTC	CASSLAQRQGNYGYTF
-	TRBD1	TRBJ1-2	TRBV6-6	TGTGCCAGCATGACTCAGGGGGCGACCCTCTATGGCTACACCTTC	CASMTQGATLYGYTF
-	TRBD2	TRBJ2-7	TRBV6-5	TGTGCCAGCCTTAGGGGAGGGTATGAGCAGTACTTC	CASLRGGYEQYF
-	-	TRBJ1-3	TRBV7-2	TGTGCCAGCAGCTTAACATCGAGCTCTGGAAACACCATATATTTT	CASSLTSSSGNTIYF
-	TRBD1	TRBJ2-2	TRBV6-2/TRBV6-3	TGTGCCAGCAGTTACGAGACAGGGGACACCGGGGAGCTGTTTTTT	CASSYETGDTGELFF